This T cell receptor beta chain came from a study of graft-versus-host responses after intestinal transplantation. Germline V gives CDR1 WSHSY, CDR2 SAAADI. The length of the CDR3 is 13 residues. Deletions cut 6 bases from V and 9 bases from J, with 15 bases between. The protocol was immunoSEQ multiplex PCR, while the TCRdb copy is restricted to in-frame clones and leaves out a portion. The sample includes about 15,000 clones, around 35% of them seen just once. This TCR derives from a human patient who received an intestinal transplant. The sequencing used alloreactive CD4+ T cells from a mixed lymphocyte reaction culture, collected before intestinal transplant. Subset reported: CFSE-low proliferating T cells sorted from roughly six-day pre-transplant mixed lymphocyte reaction (GvH or HvG direction). V usage is TRBV10-2 and J usage is TRBJ1-5, with D maybe TRBD1 (5 bases). The CDR3 DNA reads as TGCGCCAGCAGAAGACGGACAACGGGGCCCCAGCATTTT. Amino acid sequence: CASRRRTTGPQHF.